Following are 21 T cell receptor beta chains from one sample sequenced in a study of T cell changes during pregnancy in multiple sclerosis. Measured with immunoSEQ multiplex PCR; TCRdb has only the in-frame clones, and not every one. Of 70,000 or so clones listed, approximately 90% are singletons. Material: CD4+ T cells from peripheral blood mononuclear cells, obtained before pregnancy. These receptors originate from a female donor with multiple sclerosis, enrolled in a pregnancy study.

The V gene is TRBV4-3, the J gene TRBJ2-3, with D maybe TRBD2 (6 bases). This CDR3 contains 15 residues. The germline V gene has CDR1 LGHNA and CDR2 YSLEER. Trimming took off 1 base at V and 2 bases at J, with 10 bases between the two ends. The CDR3 DNA reads as TGCGCCAGCAGCCAAGGGCGGGGCGTCACAGATACGCAGTATTTT. Translation gives CASSQGRGVTDTQYF.

The J gene is TRBJ1-2, the V gene TRBV28; 7 bases agree with TRBD1. The germline V gene has CDR1 MDHEN and CDR2 SYDVKM. J was trimmed by 7 bases and V by 6 bases; bases with no gene match: 2. The CDR3 contains 11 residues. CDR3 in DNA: TGTGCCAGCAGGGGACAGTTTGGCTACACCTTC. The encoded protein is CASRGQFGYTF.

The chain couples TRBV4-3 to TRBJ1-1; 7 nucleotides line up with TRBD1. Germline V lookup: CDR1 LGHNA, CDR2 YSLEER. The V and J ends lost 3 bases and 1 base, in that order; junction bases with no gene match: 2. This CDR3 region has 14 residues. The CDR3 bases are TGCGCCAGCAGCCACGGGACAGAGAACACTGAAGCTTTCTTT. This sequence encodes CASSHGTENTEAFF.

The DNA for the CDR3 is TGTGCCAGTAGTATCCCAAGGGGGCAATCAAGGAATCAGCCCCAGCATTTT. This gives the protein CASSIPRGQSRNQPQHF. V is TRBV19 and J is TRBJ1-5; the match to TRBD1 covers 7 bases. Germline loops: CDR1 LNHDA, CDR2 SQIVND (reference sequence). The CDR3 runs to 17 residues. J lost 4 bases, V lost 3 bases, and 12 bases had no gene match.

The chain carries TRBV15 and TRBJ2-5; D is unclear. V gave up 0 bases and J gave up 2 bases, with 13 bases separating them. The CDR3 has 16 residues. The germline V gene has CDR1 LNHNV and CDR2 YYDKDF (reference sequence). The CDR3 DNA follows: TGTGCCACCAGCAGAGATTTGCGAGGTATACAAGAGACCCAGTACTTC. The encoded protein is CATSRDLRGIQETQYF.

This rearrangement joins TRBV30 to TRBJ1-2, with 7 bases that match TRBD1. V dropped 3 bases and J dropped 8; count of bases not matched to a gene: 24. CDR3 length equals 18 residues. From germline, CDR1 is GTSNPN and CDR2 SVGIG (reference sequence). CDR3 coding DNA: TGTGCCTGGAGCGCAGGGGGGACAGTTCCAATTGTATCGCAGGGCTACACCTTC. Residues: CAWSAGGTVPIVSQGYTF.

The chain has TRBV5-4 and TRBJ1-1; 7 bases are shared with TRBD1. The CDR3 has 15 amino acids. The trim removed 1 base at V and 4 bases at J, leaving 7 bases unmatched. Germline values: CDR1 SGHNT, CDR2 YYREEE (reference sequence). CDR3 region: CASSLQGGVRTEAFF. The DNA of the CDR3 is TGTGCCAGCAGCTTGCAAGGGGGCGTACGCACTGAAGCTTTCTTT.

The chain uses TRBV27 and TRBJ2-5; 10 bases are shared with TRBD1. V dropped 5 bases and J dropped 5; count of bases not matched to a gene: 8. Germline V gene data show CDR1 as MNHEY and CDR2 as SMNVEV (reference sequence). The CDR3 is 15 residues long. The CDR3 loop is CASSTSGQGRETQYF. Here the CDR3 DNA reads TGTGCCAGCAGTACCTCGGGACAGGGGAGGGAGACCCAGTACTTC.

The rearrangement links TRBV4-1 to TRBJ2-1; 7 nucleotides agree with TRBD1. CDR3 length: 15 amino acids. Germline V gene data show CDR1 as MGHRA and CDR2 as YSYEKL. V shed 1 base, J shed 8 bases, and the junction held 8 bases outside the gene matches. The chain's CDR3 is CASSQADRVNDEQFF. In nucleotides, the CDR3 is TGCGCCAGCAGCCAAGCAGACAGGGTCAACGATGAGCAGTTCTTC.

This clone was seen a few times. The V and J genes are TRBV6-6 and TRBJ1-5; maybe TRBD1 (5 bases). CDR3 size: 16 residues. Trimming left V 8 bases short and J 7 bases short, with 24 bases between. Germline values: CDR1 MNHNY, CDR2 SVGAGI (reference sequence). The CDR3, as DNA: TGTGCCAGCGGACGAACAGGAAGCCTACAGGAGCAGCCCCAGCATTTT. Translating it yields CASGRTGSLQEQPQHF.

J is TRBJ2-1 and V is TRBV11-2, with D perhaps TRBD2 (7 bases). Germline CDR1 and CDR2: SGHAT and FQNNGV. With 6 bases removed from V and 8 bases from J, the gap between germline ends came to 20 bases. The CDR3 runs 15 residues. The CDR3 DNA is TGTGCCAGCAGGGAGTGGGGGCTGGGAGGGGATGAGCAGTTCTTC. It encodes CASREWGLGGDEQFF.

The V gene is TRBV9, the J gene TRBJ2-3; 7 nucleotides line up with TRBD1. Germline lookup yields CDR1 SGDLS and CDR2 YYNGEE. There are 16 residues in the CDR3. Unmatched junction bases numbered 9, after V lost 0 bases and J lost 5 bases. Here the CDR3 DNA reads TGTGCCAGCAGCGTAGAATGGACAGGAGGAGTAGATACGCAGTATTTT. Translating it yields CASSVEWTGGVDTQYF.

The chain carries TRBV18 and TRBJ1-6; D is undetermined. The CDR3 has 13 amino acids. The ends were cut back, 4 bases at V and 5 bases at J, with 6 bases in the middle. Germline-derived CDR1 and CDR2 are KGHSH and LQKENI. The CDR3 spells CASSHLDNSPLHF. The CDR3 coding sequence is TGTGCCAGCTCACACCTAGATAATTCACCCCTCCACTTT.

This clone was observed once. This chain links TRBV5-3 with TRBJ2-7; 8 nucleotides match TRBD2. TRBV5-3 is recorded as an ORF, its role being uncertain. The CDR3 is made up of 13 amino acids. V lost 10 bases to trimming and J lost 5 bases; unmatched junction nucleotides: 11. CDR3 nucleotide sequence: TGTGCCCTCAGCCAGCGGGAGTTTGACGAGCAGTACTTC. Translation gives CALSQREFDEQYF.

The chain recombines TRBV5-6 with TRBJ2-5; D is perhaps TRBD2 (6 bases). Germline CDR1 is SGHDT and CDR2 is YYEEEE. The CDR3 has 15 residues. Trimming removed 5 bases from V and 5 bases from J, with 19 bases in between. CDR3 in amino acids: CASRRGLTDLETQYF. CDR3 nucleotides: TGTGCCAGCAGAAGAGGACTAACGGATTTGGAGACCCAGTACTTC. Based on the CDR3 plus reference TRBV5-6 and TRBJ2-5, the full variable domain is DAGVTQSPTHLIKTRGQQVTLRCSPKSGHDTVSWYQQALGQGPQFIFQYYEEEERQRGNFPDRFSGHQFPNYSSELNVNALLLGDSALYLCASRRGLTDLETQYFGPGTRLLVL.

This clone was seen only a few times. The V call is TRBV27, the J call TRBJ1-6; TRBD1 matches 9 bases. The trim removed 4 bases at V and 6 bases at J, leaving 1 base unmatched. The CDR3 has 14 residues. CDR1 is MNHEY, CDR2 SMNVEV, per germline (reference sequence). The CDR3 here is CASSWGQGNSPLHF. In nucleotides, the CDR3 is TGTGCCAGCAGTTGGGGACAGGGTAATTCACCCCTCCACTTT.

The rearrangement joins TRBV7-8 to TRBJ1-3; a weak D match, TRBD1 (5 bases). CDR3 length: 16 residues. The V end was cut by 2 bases, the J end by 0 bases, with 11 bases between. CDR1 is SGHVS, CDR2 FQNEAQ, per germline. DNA for the CDR3: TGTGCCAGCAGCTTACCCGGGGGGATCTCTGGAAACACCATATATTTT. Translating gives CASSLPGGISGNTIYF.

The rearrangement uses TRBV5-4 and TRBJ1-2; D possibly corresponds to TRBD1 (5 bases). The V end lost 0 bases, the J end lost 7 bases, and 7 bases lay between the germline ends. CDR3 length: 12 amino acids. Germline V gene data show CDR1 as SGHNT and CDR2 as YYREEE (reference sequence). The CDR3 nucleotides are TGTGCCAGCAGCTTGGGGGGCTTTGGCTACACCTTC. Translating gives CASSLGGFGYTF.

V is TRBV27 and J is TRBJ2-1; D is perhaps TRBD2 (5 bases). The V end was cut by 5 bases, the J end by 9 bases, with 17 bases between. Germline CDR1 is MNHEY and CDR2 is SMNVEV (reference sequence). The CDR3 totals 14 residues. The DNA for the CDR3 is TGTGCCAGCAGTCGCCGGCCGGGGTCGGGTGAGCAGTTCTTC. Protein: CASSRRPGSGEQFF.

V usage is TRBV7-9 and J usage is TRBJ1-5; D not certain. Germline V lookup: CDR1 SEHNR, CDR2 FQNEAQ (reference sequence). Trimming took off 6 bases at V and 3 bases at J, with 12 bases between the two ends. The CDR3 runs to 14 residues. CDR3 DNA: TGTGCCAGCAGTCTCGACGCGGTCAATCAGCCCCAGCATTTT. As protein: CASSLDAVNQPQHF.

V is TRBV11-2 and J is TRBJ2-1, with D perhaps matching TRBD2 (5 bases). Germline CDR1 is SGHAT and CDR2 is FQNNGV. V lost 2 bases and J 4 bases, leaving 12 bases between the germline ends. This CDR3 is built from 15 residues. CDR3 protein: CASSLLRGGYNEQFF. The CDR3 DNA is TGTGCCAGCAGCTTATTACGGGGTGGATACAATGAGCAGTTCTTC.